These 16 T cell receptor beta chains came from one sample sequenced in a study of cytomegalovirus exposure and HLA in healthy donors (dated by TCRdb to 2017 to 2019). Libraries were constructed by the immunoSEQ multiplex PCR assay. The multiplex PCR relied on a mix of 60 forward primers for TCR Vbeta segments and 13 reverse primers for TCR Jbeta segments. TCRdb limited this immuneACCESS table to in-frame rearrangements with V and J called. A share of clones is missing; checked studies link under half to unresolved V genes, and the rest is unexplained. This sample is represented by roughly 140,000 clones; 80% of them were singletons. The ten top clones hold 6.5% to 7% of the sample. The sample taken for sequencing was PBMCs. The receptors derive from a man aged 40-49 years in good health and CMV-seropositive.

The gene calls are TRBV19 and TRBJ2-7, with 11 bases lining up with TRBD2. The CDR3 totals 16 residues. V shed 3 bases, J shed 4 bases, and the junction held 8 bases outside the gene matches. Germline CDR1 and CDR2: LNHDA and SQIVND (reference sequence). This CDR3 is CASSMGQGLADYEQYF. The CDR3, as DNA: TGTGCCAGTAGTATGGGGCAGGGACTAGCGGATTACGAGCAGTACTTC.

The chain has TRBV29-1 and TRBJ2-1; 8 bases are a match to TRBD2. The CDR3 consists of 13 residues. Germline V gives CDR1 SQVTM, CDR2 ANQGSEA. Germline trimming cut 2 bases from V and 4 bases from J; bases unmatched to any gene: 1. CDR3: CSVELAGYNEQFF. The CDR3 DNA follows: TGCAGCGTTGAATTAGCGGGGTACAATGAGCAGTTCTTC.

The chain has TRBV6-5 and TRBJ1-2; possible D gene TRBD1, 5 bases. There are 15 residues in the CDR3. Per germline, CDR1 MNHEY and CDR2 SVGAGI. Trimming removed 7 bases from V and 3 bases from J, with 18 bases in between. The chain's CDR3 is CASKEGMVQDYGYTF. The CDR3 bases are TGTGCCAGCAAGGAGGGGATGGTGCAGGACTATGGCTACACCTTC.

The V gene is TRBV23-1, the J gene TRBJ2-4; 8 positions agree with TRBD2. TRBV23-1 is known as an ORF, though its function is uncertain. J was trimmed by 8 bases and V by 6 bases; bases with no gene match: 6. There are 13 residues in the CDR3. The CDR3 region is CASRAGDRYIQYF. The CDR3 bases are TGCGCCAGCAGAGCGGGGGATAGGTACATTCAGTACTTC.

This clone showed up just once. This rearrangement joins TRBV7-2 to TRBJ2-7; D is unclear. V lost 5 bases and J lost 2, with 13 bases in between. Germline values: CDR1 SGHTA, CDR2 FQGNSA. The CDR3 extends over 14 amino acids. CDR3 sequence reads: CASSRSSAPYEQYF. Here the CDR3 DNA reads TGTGCCAGCAGCAGATCGAGCGCCCCCTACGAGCAGTACTTC.

The chain uses TRBV4-1 and TRBJ1-4, with 12 bases matching TRBD1. CDR1 is MGHRA, CDR2 YSYEKL, per germline. Trimming cost V 2 bases and J 8 bases; bases outside gene matches: 6. The CDR3 has 16 residues. The CDR3 here is CASSQPGTGGLEKLFF. The CDR3 nucleotides read TGCGCCAGCAGCCAACCCGGGACAGGGGGCTTGGAAAAACTGTTTTTT.

The chain couples TRBV19 to TRBJ2-7; D unclear. The ends were cut back, 4 bases at V and 0 bases at J, with 7 bases in the middle. The CDR3 extends over 13 amino acids. Germline assignment: CDR1 LNHDA and CDR2 SQIVND (reference sequence). The chain's CDR3 is CASSTRFSYEQYF. DNA for the CDR3: TGTGCCAGTAGTACCCGTTTCTCCTACGAGCAGTACTTC.

This clone was recorded once. The chain recombines TRBV6-5 with TRBJ1-1; TRBD1 is a possible D gene (6 bases). Germline CDR1 MNHEY, CDR2 SVGAGI. With 5 bases removed from V and 1 base from J, the gap between germline ends came to 11 bases. The CDR3 has 14 amino acids. CDR3 amino acids: CASSRGQPNTEAFF. The CDR3 DNA sequence: TGTGCCAGCAGTCGGGGACAACCGAACACTGAAGCTTTCTTT.

V usage is TRBV5-4 and J usage is TRBJ2-3; 7 positions match TRBD1. CDR3 length: 16 amino acids. Germline CDR1 reads SGHNT; CDR2 reads YYREEE (reference sequence). The junction had 12 bases not matched to a gene; V was cut back by 3 bases and J by 5 bases. The CDR3 here is CASSSGQINRIDTQYF. For the CDR3, the DNA is TGTGCCAGCAGCTCGGGACAGATCAATCGAATAGATACGCAGTATTTT.

This chain connects TRBV5-1 to TRBJ2-2; D not resolved. Germline values: CDR1 SGHRS, CDR2 YFSETQ. Trimming stripped 6 bases from V and 4 bases from J, with 16 bases between. The CDR3 runs to 15 residues. Written as DNA, the CDR3 is TGCGCCAGCACCACGAGAGATCTACCCACCGGGGAGCTGTTTTTT. Translation: CASTTRDLPTGELFF. The variable domain in full, completed from reference TRBV5-1 and TRBJ2-2, reads KAGVTQTPRYLIKTRGQQVTLSCSPISGHRSVSWYQQTPGQGLQFLFEYFSETQRNKGNFPGRFSGRQFSNSRSEMNVSTLELGDSALYLCASTTRDLPTGELFFGEGSRLTVL.

The chain employs TRBV6-5 and TRBJ2-3; 8 nucleotides agree with TRBD1. J lost 7 bases, V lost 0 bases, and 9 bases had no gene match. The CDR3 loop spans 16 amino acids. CDR1 MNHEY and CDR2 SVGAGI come from the germline V gene. CDR3 amino acids: CASSYSTGTGTNTQYF. Here the CDR3 DNA reads TGTGCCAGCAGTTACTCAACCGGGACAGGCACTAATACGCAGTATTTT.

The CDR3 is CASTLDRGTDTQYF. Here the CDR3 DNA reads TGTGCCAGCACTCTGGACAGGGGCACAGATACGCAGTATTTT. The chain has TRBV5-6 and TRBJ2-3; TRBD1 matches at 8 bases. With V trimmed by 6 bases and J by 1 base, 4 bases remained unmatched. Per the germline V gene, CDR1 is SGHDT and CDR2 is YYEEEE. CDR3 size: 14 residues.

CDR3 residues: CASSILTSGEYEQYF. CDR3 nucleotides: TGTGCCAGCAGCATACTGACTAGCGGAGAATACGAGCAGTACTTC. This chain connects TRBV13 to TRBJ2-7; 9 positions agree with TRBD2. The CDR3 has 15 amino acids. Germline loops: CDR1 PRHDT, CDR2 FYEKMQ (reference sequence). The junction had 9 bases not matched to a gene; V was cut back by 5 bases and J by 4 bases.

This clone was counted once. The chain recombines TRBV11-3 with TRBJ2-1; 11 nucleotides line up with TRBD2. Per the germline V gene, CDR1 is SGHNT and CDR2 is YENEEA. V shed 5 bases and J 1 base; nucleotides not matched to a gene: 13. This CDR3 region has 19 residues. CDR3 protein: CASSPRTSGRGGSYNEQFF. Here the CDR3 DNA reads TGTGCCAGCAGCCCCCGTACTAGCGGGAGAGGGGGTTCCTACAATGAGCAGTTCTTC.

The chain couples TRBV5-1 to TRBJ2-1, with D perhaps TRBD2 (6 bases). CDR3 length: 14 amino acids. The germline V gene encodes CDR1 SGHRS and CDR2 YFSETQ. V gave up 3 bases and J gave up 4 bases, with 11 bases separating them. The CDR3 region has the DNA TGCGCCAGCAGCTCGGGACTTTTATACAATGAGCAGTTCTTC. It encodes CASSSGLLYNEQFF.

The chain uses TRBV19 and TRBJ2-3; TRBD2 is a possible D gene (5 bases). Trimming pared 7 bases from V and 4 bases from J, leaving 15 bases between. The CDR3 runs 14 residues. Looked up from germline, CDR1 is LNHDA and CDR2 is SQIVND (reference sequence). The CDR3 here is CASKTRTRPDTQYF. CDR3 bases: TGTGCCAGTAAAACTAGAACACGACCAGATACGCAGTATTTT.